This TCR beta chain was profiled in a study of human T cells and chemical hapten exposure. Study background: Upper back patch tests used 0.01% DPC, scored after 6 days. The study's findings and limits: In comparison with controls, expanded TCRs gave rise to a significantly larger number of large CDR3 similarity clusters.

This clonotype occurred a few times. Its antigen remains unknown. TCRdb reanalysed the RACE reads using MiXCR and keeps one entry per CDR3 protein. This table has about 73,000 distinct CDR3 sequences, around 7.9% appearing once. Sample time point: patch test 2, 6 weeks after DPC sensitization. Specified treatment: therapeutic diphenylcyclopropenone sensitization with weekly scalp DPC. Sequencing was performed on whole blood, taken in connection with sensitization to the hapten diphenylcyclopropenone (DPC). This clonotype was sampled from a woman aged 45-65 years with alopecia areata. Some clones in this sample may be carry-over from other donors' samples.

CDR3 protein: CASGLAQNTEAFF. The CDR3 DNA is TGTGCTAGTGGTTTGGCTCAAAACACTGAAGCTTTCTTT. The genes are TRBV12-5 and TRBJ1-1; no clear D gene. The ends were cut back, 1 base at V and 2 bases at J, with 5 bases in the middle. The CDR3 totals 13 residues. Germline values: CDR1 LGHNT, CDR2 FRNRAP. Variable domain in full (rest from reference TRBV12-5 and TRBJ1-1): DARVTQTPRHKVTEMGQEVTMRCQPILGHNTVFWYRQTMMQGLELLAYFRNRAPLDDSGMPKDRFSAEMPDATLATLKIQPSEPRDSAVYFCASGLAQNTEAFFGQGTRLTVV.